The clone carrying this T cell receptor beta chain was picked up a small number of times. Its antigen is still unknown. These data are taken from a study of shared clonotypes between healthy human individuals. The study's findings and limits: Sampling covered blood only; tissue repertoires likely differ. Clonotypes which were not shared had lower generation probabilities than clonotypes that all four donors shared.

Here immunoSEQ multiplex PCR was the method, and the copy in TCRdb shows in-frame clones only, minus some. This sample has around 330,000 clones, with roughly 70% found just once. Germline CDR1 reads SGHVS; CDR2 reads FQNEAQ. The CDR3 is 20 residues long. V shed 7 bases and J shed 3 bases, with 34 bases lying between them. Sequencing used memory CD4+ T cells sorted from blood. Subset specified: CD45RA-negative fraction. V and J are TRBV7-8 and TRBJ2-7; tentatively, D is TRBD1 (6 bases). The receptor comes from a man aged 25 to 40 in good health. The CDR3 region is CASTSRPHQTGTAGVYEQYF. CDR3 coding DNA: TGTGCCAGCACCTCTCGCCCTCACCAAACAGGGACGGCCGGGGTCTACGAGCAGTACTTC. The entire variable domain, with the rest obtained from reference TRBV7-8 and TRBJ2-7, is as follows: GAGVSQSPRYKVAKRGQDVALRCDPISGHVSLFWYQQALGQGPEFLTYFQNEAQLDKSGLPSDRFFAERPEGSVSTLKIQRTQQEDSAVYLCASTSRPHQTGTAGVYEQYFGPGTRLTVT.